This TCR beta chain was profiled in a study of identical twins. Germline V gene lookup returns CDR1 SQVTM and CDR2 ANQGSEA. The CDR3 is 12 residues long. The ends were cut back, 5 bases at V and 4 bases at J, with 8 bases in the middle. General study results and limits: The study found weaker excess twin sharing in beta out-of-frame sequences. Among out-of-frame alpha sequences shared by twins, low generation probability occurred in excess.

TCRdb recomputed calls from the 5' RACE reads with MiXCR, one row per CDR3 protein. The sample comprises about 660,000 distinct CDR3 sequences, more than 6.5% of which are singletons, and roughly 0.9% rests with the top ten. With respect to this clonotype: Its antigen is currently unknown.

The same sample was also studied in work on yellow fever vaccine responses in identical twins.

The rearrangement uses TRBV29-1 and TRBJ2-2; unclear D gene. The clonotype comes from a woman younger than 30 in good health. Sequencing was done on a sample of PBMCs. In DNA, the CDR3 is TGCAGCGTTTTGGTGTCCACCGGGGAGCTGTTTTTT. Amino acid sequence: CSVLVSTGELFF.